These T cell receptor beta chains were read from a single sample in a study of spatial heterogeneity in lung cancer. One entry per CDR3 protein, called by TCRdb with MiXCR from the 5' RACE reads. The data show around 98,000 distinct CDR3 sequences, less than 20% seen once. Specimen: PBMCs, collected at follow-up. Receptors were obtained from a male donor with early-stage non-small cell lung cancer. The CDR3 runs from the conserved cysteine through the conserved F or W. D genes are given only for firm matches. Only some rows state a clone size, as once, few, many or a class for expanded clones.

D: .
V: TRBV6-1
J: TRBJ1-6
size: few
DNA: TGTGCCAGCAGTGAGATAGGTTACGCGAATTCACCCCTCCACTTT
CDR3: CASSEIGYANSPLHF

D: .
V: TRBV29-1
J: TRBJ2-2
size: few
DNA: TGCAGCGTTGGGGGGATGAGCACCGGGGAGCTGTTTTTT
CDR3: CSVGGMSTGELFF

D: .
V: TRBV5-6
J: TRBJ1-2
size: .
DNA: TGTGCCAGCAGCTTCACTGGGACAGGCTACACCTTC
CDR3: CASSFTGTGYTF

D: .
V: TRBV7-2
J: TRBJ1-4
size: .
DNA: TGTGCCAGCAGCCGGACAACTAATGAAAAACTGTTTTTT
CDR3: CASSRTTNEKLFF

D: TRBD1
V: TRBV5-1
J: TRBJ1-2
size: few
DNA: TGCGCCAGCAGCTTCTCAGGGGGCGATGGCTACACCTTC
CDR3: CASSFSGGDGYTF

D: TRBD2
V: TRBV7-9
J: TRBJ2-1
size: .
DNA: TGTGCCAGCAGCTTAGCGCCAACTAGCGGTTACAATGAGCAGTTCTTC
CDR3: CASSLAPTSGYNEQFF

D: TRBD2
V: TRBV7-9
J: TRBJ2-2
size: .
DNA: TGTGCCAGCAGCTCCCGACTAGCGGGAGTCAACACCGGGGAGCTGTTTTTT
CDR3: CASSSRLAGVNTGELFF

D: .
V: TRBV24-1
J: TRBJ2-2
size: many
DNA: TGTGCCACCAGTGATCCGCAAGGGCACCCGGGCACCGGGGAGCTGTTTTTT
CDR3: CATSDPQGHPGTGELFF

D: TRBD1
V: TRBV27
J: TRBJ2-5
size: .
DNA: TGTGCCAGCAGTTTCAGGGGGCGGGAGACCCAGTACTTC
CDR3: CASSFRGRETQYF

D: .
V: TRBV5-1
J: TRBJ2-5
size: few
DNA: TGCGCCAGCAGCTTGGCCCGGCAGGCGTTCCAAGAGACCCAGTACTTC
CDR3: CASSLARQAFQETQYF

D: .
V: TRBV7-9
J: TRBJ1-6
size: .
DNA: TGTGCCAGCACCTCCCCGTTCGGGGGAGGCACGAATTCACCCCTCCACTTT
CDR3: CASTSPFGGGTNSPLHF

D: TRBD2
V: TRBV27
J: TRBJ2-7
size: .
DNA: TGTGCCAGCAGTTCCCCCGGGGGGATCGTCTACGAGCAGTACTTC
CDR3: CASSSPGGIVYEQYF

D: .
V: TRBV2
J: TRBJ1-6
size: few
DNA: TGTGCCAGCACCCCTGGGGGGGAAGGTAATTCACCCCTCCACTTT
CDR3: CASTPGGEGNSPLHF